One and the same sample provided the 14 T cell receptor beta chains below, sequenced in a study of cytomegalovirus exposure and HLA in healthy donors. The study ran its PCR with 60 Vbeta and 13 Jbeta primers. This table comes from immunoSEQ multiplex PCR, and its TCRdb copy is limited to in-frame clones, with some not included. The table records 150,000 or so clones, around four fifths of them present only once. The sample consisted of PBMCs. These receptors all come from a man aged 18-30 years in good health and CMV-seropositive.

The sample holds a few counts of this clone. This chain joins TRBV27 and TRBJ2-1; tentative D call: TRBD2 (7 bases). The CDR3 totals 16 residues. Germline V gene data show CDR1 as MNHEY and CDR2 as SMNVEV (reference sequence). V was cut by 3 bases and J by 9 bases, with 21 bases left in between. CDR3 in amino acids: CASSFPSKGGPGEQFF. The CDR3 region has the DNA TGTGCCAGCAGTTTTCCCTCAAAGGGGGGGCCTGGTGAGCAGTTCTTC.

This rearrangement joins TRBV18 to TRBJ2-2; 8 nucleotides match TRBD2. Germline values: CDR1 KGHSH, CDR2 LQKENI. This CDR3 spans 13 amino acids. Trimming at V came to 10 bases and at J to 3 bases, leaving 4 bases not matched to a gene. This CDR3 is CATRRGDTGELFF. In nucleotides, the CDR3 is TGTGCCACGCGGCGGGGGGACACCGGGGAGCTGTTTTTT.

The chain has TRBV4-1 and TRBJ1-2; D is unclear. Germline V gene data show CDR1 as MGHRA and CDR2 as YSYEKL. The CDR3 sequence is 18 residues long. V lost 0 bases and J lost 2, with 19 bases in between. As DNA, the CDR3 is TGCGCCAGCAGCCAAGATTCGTCGCGGCGGATACCAAACTATGGCTACACCTTC. As protein: CASSQDSSRRIPNYGYTF.

The chain joins TRBV19 to TRBJ1-1; D possibly corresponds to TRBD1 (5 bases). This CDR3 has 14 residues. Germline-derived CDR1 and CDR2 are LNHDA and SQIVND (reference sequence). Trimming shortened V by 3 bases and J by 1 base, and 9 bases separated the two germline ends. The CDR3 spells CASSISTANTEAFF. CDR3 nucleotides: TGTGCCAGTAGTATCTCGACAGCGAACACTGAAGCTTTCTTT.

V and J are TRBV28 and TRBJ2-7; 11 bases map to TRBD2. CDR3 length equals 15 residues. Trimming cost V 2 bases and J 4 bases; bases outside gene matches: 4. The germline V gene encodes CDR1 MDHEN and CDR2 SYDVKM. CDR3 amino acids: CASSLIAGGLYEQYF. The CDR3 coding sequence is TGTGCCAGCAGTTTAATAGCGGGAGGGTTATACGAGCAGTACTTC.

V is TRBV5-5 and J is TRBJ1-1; D is unresolved. The germline V and J ends were trimmed by 7 bases and 1 base, with 11 bases remaining between them. This CDR3 is 13 amino acids long. Germline V CDR1 and CDR2: SGHKS, YYEKEE (reference sequence). The CDR3 here is CASGSAGNTEAFF. As DNA, the CDR3 is TGTGCCAGCGGGTCCGCGGGGAACACTGAAGCTTTCTTT.

The chain employs TRBV7-9 and TRBJ2-4; no definite D call. Trimming shortened V by 5 bases and J by 1 base, and 12 bases separated the two germline ends. The CDR3 runs 15 residues. CDR1 is SEHNR and CDR2 is FQNEAQ in the germline V gene (reference sequence). The CDR3 spells CASSLTTFAKNIQYF. The CDR3 DNA reads TGTGCCAGCAGCCTGACAACGTTCGCCAAAAACATTCAGTACTTC.

The V gene is TRBV28, the J gene TRBJ2-2; possibly TRBD1 for D (5 bases). With 2 bases removed from V and 1 base from J, the gap between germline ends came to 20 bases. The CDR3 is 19 amino acids. Germline loops: CDR1 MDHEN, CDR2 SYDVKM. The CDR3 bases are TGTGCCAGCAGTTTAGGAGTTCTACAGGCTGCCCGGAACACCGGGGAGCTGTTTTTT. Translating gives CASSLGVLQAARNTGELFF.

This clone was detected once. V gene TRBV11-2 combines with J gene TRBJ2-2, with no clear D. V was cut by 5 bases and J by 5 bases, with 9 bases left in between. Germline loops: CDR1 SGHAT, CDR2 FQNNGV. CDR3 size: 13 residues. The CDR3 loop reads CASSVILTGELFF. The CDR3 nucleotides read TGTGCCAGCAGCGTCATTCTAACCGGGGAGCTGTTTTTT.

CDR3 loop: CASSFQPLGGYSYNEQFF. DNA of the CDR3: TGCGCCAGCAGCTTTCAACCCCTTGGCGGGTACTCCTACAATGAGCAGTTCTTC. The chain links TRBV5-1 to TRBJ2-1; possible D gene TRBD2, 5 bases. Trimming left V 2 bases short and J 0 bases short, with 18 bases between. The CDR3 totals 18 residues. Germline CDR1 is SGHRS and CDR2 is YFSETQ.

The chain employs TRBV9 and TRBJ2-5, with D unclear. V gave up 3 bases and J gave up 9 bases, with 15 bases separating them. The germline V gene has CDR1 SGDLS and CDR2 YYNGEE. The CDR3 has 13 amino acids. This CDR3 is CASSATPTEAQYF. The DNA for the CDR3 is TGTGCCAGCAGCGCGACCCCTACCGAGGCCCAGTACTTC.

This chain connects TRBV28 to TRBJ1-5, with D tentatively TRBD1 (6 bases). V was cut by 7 bases and J by 5 bases, with 21 bases left in between. There are 16 residues in the CDR3. The germline V gene encodes CDR1 MDHEN and CDR2 SYDVKM. CDR3 DNA sequence: TGTGCCAGCACAACCCTTACAGGGTATATTGATCAGCCCCAGCATTTT. As protein: CASTTLTGYIDQPQHF.

This clone was picked up a small number of times. The chain links TRBV5-1 to TRBJ2-3, with a tentative D call TRBD2 (5 bases). Germline V gives CDR1 SGHRS, CDR2 YFSETQ. The V end lost 4 bases, the J end lost 4 bases, and 19 bases lay between the germline ends. The CDR3 sequence is 16 residues long. In DNA, the CDR3 is TGCGCCAGCAGCAGTGGCGGCCGATCGGAGGCAGATACGCAGTATTTT. This translates into CASSSGGRSEADTQYF.

This clone showed up just once. This rearrangement joins TRBV9 to TRBJ2-5, with D uncertain. The CDR3 sequence is 14 residues long. Germline CDR1 and CDR2: SGDLS and YYNGEE. Trimming left V 3 bases short and J 4 bases short, with 13 bases between. The CDR3 region has the DNA TGTGCCAGCAGCGCCGCAGGTCAGAGAGAGACCCAGTACTTC. It codes for CASSAAGQRETQYF. The whole variable domain, filled in from reference TRBV9 and TRBJ2-5, reads DSGVTQTPKHLITATGQRVTLRCSPRSGDLSVYWYQQSLDQGLQFLIQYYNGEERAKGNILERFSAQQFPDLHSELNLSSLELGDSALYFCASSAAGQRETQYFGPGTRLLVL.